These T cell receptor beta chains were read from a single sample in a study of Graves' ophthalmopathy and Graves' hyperthyroidism. MiXCR, run by TCRdb on the multiplex PCR reads, gives a single entry per CDR3 protein. The sample yields 400,000 to 500,000 distinct CDR3 sequences, 20% to 25% seen once. The specimen sequenced was peripheral blood. These receptors all stem from a woman younger than 35 with stable Graves' hyperthyroidism. CDR3s include the opening cysteine and the closing phenylalanine or tryptophan. A D gene is named only where the DNA matches it firmly. A row's size may be missing; if present it is once, few, many or a size class.

CDR3 DNA	CDR3 protein	clone size	V gene	J gene	D gene
TGTGCCAGCAGTTTATCCGGACCAAGCCAGTACTACGAGCAGTACTTC	CASSLSGPSQYYEQYF	NA	TRBV12-3/TRBV12-4	TRBJ2-7	NA
TGTGCCAGCAGCTTAGGGGTCAGGTTGAACACTGAAGCTTTCTTT	CASSLGVRLNTEAFF	many	TRBV7-8	TRBJ1-1	NA
TGTGCCACAAGACAGCGGGGGATCCCAGAGACCCAGTACTTC	CATRQRGIPETQYF	few	TRBV24-1	TRBJ2-5	TRBD2
TGCAGTGCTAGCGGACTTATGAGCAATCAGCCCCAGCATTTT	CSASGLMSNQPQHF	NA	TRBV20-1	TRBJ1-5	NA
TGTGCCAGCGGACCCCCGGGACAGGGCTCCTACGAGCAGTACTTC	CASGPPGQGSYEQYF	many	TRBV12-3/TRBV12-4	TRBJ2-7	TRBD1
TGTGCCAGCTACACAAATAACAGGGGTAGTCAGCCCCAGCATTTT	CASYTNNRGSQPQHF	few	TRBV28	TRBJ1-5	TRBD1
TGTGCCAGCAGCGCGTACACTGAAGCTTTCTTT	CASSAYTEAFF	many	TRBV3-1	TRBJ1-1	NA
TGCAGTGCTAGAGGACGGGCCCAAGAGACCCAGTACTTC	CSARGRAQETQYF	NA	TRBV20-1	TRBJ2-5	NA
TGTGCCTGGAGTGTCGGCCCCTACAGCACCTACGAGCAGTACTTC	CAWSVGPYSTYEQYF	NA	TRBV30	TRBJ2-7	NA
TGCGCCAGCAGCTTGGATGGGACCTTCTACGAGCAGTACTTC	CASSLDGTFYEQYF	NA	TRBV5-1	TRBJ2-7	NA
TGTGCCAGCAACCCGACAGGGGTCTGGTCTGAAGCTTTCTTT	CASNPTGVWSEAFF	NA	TRBV12-3/TRBV12-4	TRBJ1-1	TRBD1
TGCAGTGCTAGAGATACGCCACACCTCTCTGCAGGAGCTTTCTTT	CSARDTPHLSAGAFF	NA	TRBV20-1	TRBJ1-1	NA
TGTGCCAGCAGTTCTCAGCAACCTTTAGCCAAAAACATTAAGTACTTC	CASSSQQPLAKNIKYF	many	TRBV25-1	TRBJ2-4	NA
TGTGCCAGTAGCGGGACTTTATGGACTGGCTACACCTTC	CASSGTLWTGYTF	many	TRBV19	TRBJ1-2	NA
TGTGCCAGCAGTGAAGCGATTACAGGGACTTATGGCTACACCTTC	CASSEAITGTYGYTF	NA	TRBV6-1	TRBJ1-2	NA
TGTGCCAGCAGTTCCCCGACTAGCGGGACACGGGAGACCCAGTACTTC	CASSSPTSGTRETQYF	once	TRBV6-9	TRBJ2-5	TRBD2
TGTGCCAGCAGCACCCTTCTTGGGACAGGGAACTCTGGGGCCAACGTCCTGACTTTC	CASSTLLGTGNSGANVLTF	many	TRBV28	TRBJ2-6	TRBD1
TGTGCCAGCAGTGACCCCCGGACTAGCGGGAGTTTAGTCTACAATGAGCAGTTCTTC	CASSDPRTSGSLVYNEQFF	many	TRBV25-1	TRBJ2-1	TRBD2
TGTGCCAGCTCCAAACCCCCGGGCTTGGTCTATGGCTACACCTTC	CASSKPPGLVYGYTF	few	TRBV19	TRBJ1-2	NA
TGTGCCAGCAGTTCGCAGGGGGGAAACACTGAAGCTTTCTTT	CASSSQGGNTEAFF	many	TRBV12-3/TRBV12-4	TRBJ1-1	TRBD1
TGCGCCAGCAGTTCTCAACTAGCGGGGGAGCAGTACTTC	CASSSQLAGEQYF	many	TRBV5-1	TRBJ2-7	TRBD2
TGTGCCAGCAGTTTAGGACAGGGTGATTGGGAGCTGTTTTTT	CASSLGQGDWELFF	many	TRBV28	TRBJ2-2	TRBD1
TGTGCCAGCAGTTCACAGGGGGCTTATAATTCACCCCTCCACTTT	CASSSQGAYNSPLHF	many	TRBV6-5	TRBJ1-6	TRBD1
TGTGCCAGCGGGGAGACAGGGGTTGCCAAAAACATTCAGTACTTC	CASGETGVAKNIQYF	NA	TRBV12-3/TRBV12-4	TRBJ2-4	TRBD1
TGCAGTGCTACCCAGGACAGGGGGCTGGCTCAGCCCCAGCATTTT	CSATQDRGLAQPQHF	many	TRBV20-1	TRBJ1-5	TRBD1
TGTGCCAGCAAACGGGAGCCATCCTACGAGCAGTACTTC	CASKREPSYEQYF	many	TRBV11-2	TRBJ2-7	NA
TGTGCCAGCAGCTCCTTAGGGCAGGGTCGACAAGAGACCCAGTACTTC	CASSSLGQGRQETQYF	NA	TRBV6-1	TRBJ2-5	NA
TGTGCCAGCAGCTTTAACACTGAAGCTTTCTTT	CASSFNTEAFF	many	TRBV5-4	TRBJ1-1	NA
TGTGCCAGTAGTCCTGGACAGGGCAAGTACGAGCAGTACTTC	CASSPGQGKYEQYF	many	TRBV19	TRBJ2-7	TRBD1
TGTGCCAGCAGACTAGCGGGAGGGCCCGGGGAGCTGTTTTTT	CASRLAGGPGELFF	many	TRBV12-3/TRBV12-4	TRBJ2-2	TRBD2
TGTGCCAGCAGCACAACAGGGACAGTCTACGAGCAGTACTTC	CASSTTGTVYEQYF	NA	TRBV12-3/TRBV12-4	TRBJ2-7	TRBD1
TGTGCCAGCATCACAGGGAGTTCGGCTTTCTTT	CASITGSSAFF	many	TRBV6-5	TRBJ1-1	NA
TGTGCCAGCAGTTTCCCAGGGGACGGCAATCAGCCCCAGCATTTT	CASSFPGDGNQPQHF	many	TRBV28	TRBJ1-5	NA
TGTGCCAGCAGTTACTCTCACCGGAGCGTTAGGGGGGGCAATCAGCCCCAGCATTTT	CASSYSHRSVRGGNQPQHF	many	TRBV6-2/TRBV6-3	TRBJ1-5	NA
TGTGCCAGCAGCCCAGAAGCTGGACAGGGGGCGAACGAGCAGTACTTC	CASSPEAGQGANEQYF	few	TRBV11-1	TRBJ2-7	TRBD1
TGCAGTGCTAGAGATTCTTTCGCTAGCGCGCGCCCCTACGAGCAGTACTTC	CSARDSFASARPYEQYF	many	TRBV20-1	TRBJ2-7	NA
TGCAGTGCTACTCGCGTCGAGCAGTACTTC	CSATRVEQYF	many	TRBV20-1	TRBJ2-7	NA
TGCAGCGTTGAATCGGCGGGAGGGGGCGACGAGCAGTACTTC	CSVESAGGGDEQYF	many	TRBV29-1	TRBJ2-7	TRBD2
TGTGCCAGCAGTGAGGGGACAGCTAACTATGGCTACACCTTC	CASSEGTANYGYTF	many	TRBV6-1	TRBJ1-2	TRBD1
TGTGCCAGCAGTGACGGTGGAAACACCATATATTTT	CASSDGGNTIYF	many	TRBV6-1	TRBJ1-3	NA
TGTGCCAGTAGTATCGGGGGACAGGACACTGAAGCTTTCTTT	CASSIGGQDTEAFF	NA	TRBV19	TRBJ1-1	TRBD1
TGTGCCAGCAGCCACCGTCGGACAGGGGAGACTGAAGCTTTCTTT	CASSHRRTGETEAFF	many	TRBV14	TRBJ1-1	TRBD1
TGTGCCAGCAGTTTATTGGGTATGGAGAACGAGCAGTACTTC	CASSLLGMENEQYF	many	TRBV28	TRBJ2-7	NA
TGTGCCAGCAGTTACGACACCCCGAACACCGGGGAGCTGTTTTTT	CASSYDTPNTGELFF	NA	TRBV6-5	TRBJ2-2	NA
TGTGCCAGCAGCTTATCGGGACAGTATAATTCACCCCTCCACTTT	CASSLSGQYNSPLHF	many	TRBV7-2	TRBJ1-6	TRBD1